Presented here are 9 T cell receptor beta chains from one specimen sequenced in a study of blood T cell repertoires in COVID-19. Produced via immunoSEQ multiplex PCR; TCRdb's table is partial and in-frame only. The data hold roughly 64,000 clones, with roughly 82% observed a single time. Sequenced material: peripheral blood. These receptors were collected from a woman aged 55 to 70 with acute or convalescent COVID-19.

The gene calls are TRBV20-1 and TRBJ1-6; maybe TRBD1 (5 bases). Germline CDR1 DFQATT, CDR2 SNEGSKA (reference sequence). The CDR3 loop spans 11 amino acids. In nucleotides, the CDR3 is TGCAGCGTCAACCACTCGGGGGCCCTCCACTTT. This codes for CSVNHSGALHF.

The V gene is TRBV9, the J gene TRBJ1-5, with 10 bases lining up with TRBD1. Germline V lookup: CDR1 SGDLS, CDR2 YYNGEE. This CDR3 is 15 amino acids long. Trimming removed 8 bases from V and 2 bases from J; junction bases left unmatched: 7. CDR3 sequence (DNA): TGTGCCAGTTCAGCGGGACAGGGGCGCAATCAGCCCCAGCATTTT. It encodes CASSAGQGRNQPQHF. The full variable domain, with the rest looked up from reference TRBV9 and TRBJ1-5, is DSGVTQTPKHLITATGQRVTLRCSPRSGDLSVYWYQQSLDQGLQFLIQYYNGEERAKGNILERFSAQQFPDLHSELNLSSLELGDSALYFCASSAGQGRNQPQHFGDGTRLSIL.

Written as DNA, the CDR3 is TGTGCCAGCAGCCTCCTGTCACAGTGGTTGAGCACCGGGGAGCTGTTTTTT. Translating it yields CASSLLSQWLSTGELFF. The V and J genes are TRBV9 and TRBJ2-2; D uncertain. The CDR3 is 17 residues long. The ends were cut back, 4 bases at V and 4 bases at J, with 20 bases in the middle. Germline-derived CDR1 and CDR2 are SGDLS and YYNGEE.

The chain couples TRBV5-1 to TRBJ2-1; 9 nucleotides line up with TRBD2. This CDR3 has 15 residues. The germline V gene encodes CDR1 SGHRS and CDR2 YFSETQ. With V trimmed by 0 bases and J by 4 bases, 2 bases remained unmatched. The chain's CDR3 is CASSLGLAGYNEQFF. DNA of the CDR3: TGCGCCAGCAGCTTGGGGCTAGCGGGGTACAATGAGCAGTTCTTC.

This clone was found once. V gene TRBV14 combines with J gene TRBJ1-3, with D tentatively TRBD1 (6 bases). V shed 5 bases and J shed 2 bases, with 13 bases lying between them. This CDR3 region has 15 residues. Germline V lookup: CDR1 SGHDN, CDR2 FVKESK. The CDR3 bases are TGTGCCAGCAGCACCTGGGACATGCCTGGAAACACCATATATTTT. This codes for CASSTWDMPGNTIYF.

This clone was seen a handful of times. This sequence joins TRBV9 and TRBJ2-4; no clear D. The CDR3 is 16 residues long. In germline, CDR1 is SGDLS, CDR2 YYNGEE. Trimming shortened V by 0 bases and J by 0 bases, and 10 bases separated the two germline ends. DNA of the CDR3: TGTGCCAGCAGCGTAGCGGCGGAACTAGCCAAAAACATTCAGTACTTC. This codes for CASSVAAELAKNIQYF.

The gene calls are TRBV3-1 (or the pseudogene TRBV3-2) and TRBJ2-7, with TRBD1 matching 11 bases. Germline CDR1 is LGHDT and CDR2 is YNNKEL (reference sequence). After removal of 2 bases from V and 6 bases from J, the junction contained 9 bases not matched to a gene. The CDR3 totals 16 residues. The CDR3 is CASSQFRDRGGSEQYF. The CDR3 nucleotides read TGTGCCAGCAGCCAATTTCGGGACAGGGGGGGTAGCGAGCAGTACTTC.

The V gene is TRBV20-1, the J gene TRBJ1-4; maybe TRBD1 (5 bases). The V and J ends lost 3 bases and 10 bases respectively, with 15 bases between them. The CDR3 is made up of 13 amino acids. Per germline, CDR1 DFQATT and CDR2 SNEGSKA (reference sequence). CDR3 loop: CSASIQGGGKLFF. The CDR3, as DNA: TGCAGTGCTAGTATCCAGGGAGGAGGAAAACTGTTTTTT.

The chain combines TRBV12-3 or TRBV12-4 with TRBJ2-2; D is ambiguous. There are 12 residues in the CDR3. The V end was cut by 6 bases, the J end by 4 bases, with 6 bases between. Here the CDR3 reads CASRSITGELFF. The DNA for the CDR3 is TGTGCCAGCAGGTCAATCACCGGGGAGCTGTTTTTT.